The rows below give T cell receptor beta chains drawn from one sample of a study of blood T cell repertoires in COVID-19. The method was immunoSEQ multiplex PCR; TCRdb's version includes in-frame clones alone and lacks a portion of them. This sample has about 330,000 clones, with about 86% found just once. Material for sequencing was peripheral blood. The receptors were sampled from a woman aged 50 to 60 with acute or convalescent COVID-19. Each CDR3 is given with its conserved first and last residue. A D gene is named only where the DNA matches it firmly. Clone size, where shown, is once, few, many, or a class for clones that have expanded.

>.|TRBV2|TRBJ2-3|11|.
CASLSTDTQYF
TGTGCCAGCCTAAGTACAGATACGCAGTATTTT
>.|TRBV15|TRBJ1-1|15|.
CATSTQRGVGTEAFF
TGTGCCACCAGCACCCAACGGGGGGTTGGAACTGAAGCTTTCTTT
>TRBD1|TRBV6-2/TRBV6-3|TRBJ2-7|14|.
CASSYRRTGYEQYF
TGTGCCAGCAGTTACAGGAGGACAGGCTACGAGCAGTACTTC
>.|TRBV19|TRBJ2-2|22|.
CASSKTIHIQGGSGPDTGELFF
TGTGCCAGTAGTAAAACTATTCACATTCAGGGAGGATCGGGACCCGACACCGGGGAGCTGTTTTTT
>.|TRBV25-1|TRBJ1-1|12|.
CASSDINTEAFF
TGTGCCAGCAGTGATATAAACACTGAAGCTTTCTTT
>.|TRBV19|TRBJ1-1|15|few
CASTMGPMRVAEAFF
TGTGCCAGTACCATGGGTCCCATGAGGGTAGCTGAAGCTTTCTTT
>.|TRBV7-8|TRBJ1-2|15|.
CASSTLTGLNYGYTF
TGTGCCAGCAGCACACTGACAGGATTAAACTATGGCTACACCTTC
>.|TRBV7-2|TRBJ2-7|14|.
CASSRTGKDYEQYF
TGTGCCAGCAGCCGGACGGGGAAAGACTACGAGCAGTACTTC
>.|TRBV9|TRBJ1-2|14|.
CASSARDNWGGYTF
TGTGCCAGCAGCGCCCGGGACAACTGGGGTGGCTACACCTTC
>.|TRBV7-2|TRBJ1-2|12|.
CASSRAGEGYTF
TGTGCCAGCAGCCGAGCGGGGGAAGGCTACACCTTC
>TRBD1|TRBV15|TRBJ1-2|15|.
CATSRIIGQDYGYTF
TGTGCCACCAGCAGAATTATCGGACAGGACTATGGCTACACCTTC
>TRBD1|TRBV19|TRBJ1-1|14|few
CASSTGQGYTEAFF
TGTGCCAGTAGTACGGGACAGGGGTACACTGAAGCTTTCTTT
>TRBD1|TRBV29-1|TRBJ1-2|15|.
CSAGEDRLPNYGYTF
TGCAGCGCCGGGGAGGACAGGCTTCCTAACTATGGCTACACCTTC
>.|TRBV19|TRBJ2-7|12|.
CASSLRGSEQYF
TGTGCCAGTAGTCTGCGAGGGTCCGAGCAGTACTTC
>TRBD2|TRBV30|TRBJ2-1|14|few
CAWTRTSGYNEQFF
TGTGCCTGGACCCGGACTAGCGGTTACAATGAGCAGTTCTTC
>.|TRBV5-1|TRBJ1-1|11|.
CASSLEGEAFF
TGCGCCAGCAGCTTGGAGGGGGAGGCTTTCTTT
>.|TRBV2|TRBJ2-3|14|.
CASSPMGGTDTQYF
TGTGCCAGCAGCCCCATGGGAGGCACAGATACGCAGTATTTT
>.|TRBV4-1|TRBJ1-3|15|.
CASSQVSRAGNTIYF
TGCGCCAGCAGCCAAGTTAGCAGGGCCGGAAACACCATATATTTT
>TRBD2|TRBV5-6|TRBJ2-3|16|.
CASSELLAGITDTQYF
TGTGCCAGCAGCGAACTACTAGCGGGGATCACAGATACGCAGTATTTT
>.|TRBV6-1|TRBJ2-3|15|.
CASSEEEGSTDTQYF
TGTGCCAGCAGTGAAGAGGAGGGGAGCACAGATACGCAGTATTTT
>.|TRBV1|TRBJ2-1|18|.
CTSSQEGRGRSSYNEQFF
TGCACCAGCAGCCAAGAAGGACGGGGGAGGAGCTCCTACAATGAGCAGTTCTTC
>TRBD2|TRBV19|TRBJ2-3|16|.
CASSIVGSGSTDTQYF
TGTGCCAGTAGTATAGTTGGTAGCGGGAGCACAGATACGCAGTATTTT
>TRBD1|TRBV19|TRBJ2-5|15|.
CASSSGQGPQETQYF
TGTGCCAGTAGTTCCGGACAGGGACCCCAAGAGACCCAGTACTTC
>TRBD2|TRBV7-2|TRBJ2-3|16|.
CASSFQGSGSPDTQYF
TGTGCCAGCAGCTTTCAGGGAAGCGGGAGTCCAGATACGCAGTATTTT